The next 25 T cell receptor beta chains were all read from a single sample in a study of T cell clonality in common variable immunodeficiency. Data came from immunoSEQ multiplex PCR; TCRdb stores just in-frame clones and leaves some out. Listed for the sample are about 60,000 clones, none seen a single time. The sequenced sample was peripheral blood mononuclear cells. The receptor source for this set is a person between 18 and 69 years old in good health.

This clone has ten or more counts. Read data end 3 residues before the CDR3 end; the end is taken from the germline J gene. V gene TRBV7-8 combines with J gene TRBJ2-2; 8 bases fit TRBD1. Germline loops: CDR1 SGHVS, CDR2 FQNEAQ. The CDR3 totals 16 residues. The junction had 7 bases not matched to a gene; V was cut back by 1 base and J by 6 bases. The part of the CDR3 DNA that was read is TGTGCCAGCAGCTTAGTGGCGCTGGACAGGGCCGGGGAG. It is translated as CASSLVALDRAGE. The CDR3 reads in full as CASSLVALDRAGELFF.

This clone was seen ten or more times. The sequenced CDR3 bases are TGTGCCAGGGACAAAGCGGGGGGCAGCACAGATACG. Translation: CARDKAGGSTDT. The CDR3 in full is CARDKAGGSTDTQYF. This chain joins TRBV19 and TRBJ2-3; 9 bases line up with TRBD2. From the germline J gene comes the end of the CDR3, since the read stops 3 residues before it. Germline V gene lookup returns CDR1 LNHDA and CDR2 SQIVND (reference sequence). Trimming at V came to 9 bases and at J to 0 bases, leaving 7 bases not matched to a gene. This CDR3 has 15 amino acids.

In this sample, this clone turned up many times. Relative to the germline gene, one junction end is altered; a read error may explain this. The sequenced fragment ends 3 residues before the CDR3 boundary, so the rest is inferred from the germline J gene. The chain links TRBV6-4 to TRBJ2-3, with D hard to call. CDR1 is MRHNA, CDR2 SNTAGT, per germline. The CDR3 sequence is 13 residues long. CDR3 protein: CASRPANTDTQYF. Incomplete CDR3 DNA: TGTGCTAGCAGACCAGCGAACACAGATACG.

This clone was detected ten times or more. The CDR3 is cut off 3 residues early in the read; its end comes from the germline J gene. The V call is TRBV7-3, the J call TRBJ1-6, with D possibly being TRBD1 (5 bases). The CDR3 runs 14 residues. From germline, CDR1 is SGHTA and CDR2 FQGTGA. The CDR3 protein is CASSYGKGSGPLHF. Incomplete CDR3 DNA: TGTGCCAGCAGCTACGGCAAGGGATCAGGGCCC. The full variable domain, its missing parts supplied by reference TRBV7-3 and TRBJ1-6, is GAGVSQTPSNKVTEKGKYVELRCDPISGHTALYWYRQSLGQGPEFLIYFQGTGAADDSGLPNDRFFAVRPEGSVSTLKIQRTERGDSAVYLCASSYGKGSGPLHFGNGTRLTVT.

This clone was seen ten or more times. Read sequence stops 3 residues before the CDR3 end, and the germline J gene provides the missing end. The chain recombines TRBV2 with TRBJ2-7; 7 bases agree with TRBD1. Losses at the gene ends were 7 bases for V and 0 bases for J; bases not matched to a gene: 9. Germline loops: CDR1 SNHLY, CDR2 FYNNEI. This CDR3 has 15 amino acids. This chain's CDR3 is CASKTRQGTSYEQYF. The CDR3 DNA, read in part, is TGTGCCAGCAAAACCCGACAGGGAACCTCCTACGAG.

This clone appeared many times. The read halts 3 residues ahead of the CDR3 end, with the missing end drawn from the germline J gene. The rearrangement uses TRBV5-1 and TRBJ1-6; D gene uncertain. CDR1 SGHRS and CDR2 YFSETQ come from the germline V gene. Trimming took off 4 bases at V and 8 bases at J, with 10 bases between the two ends. The length of the CDR3 is 13 residues. CDR3 bases read: TGCGCCAGCAGCCCAACGAAGGATTCACCC. It encodes CASSPTKDSP. The full CDR3 is CASSPTKDSPLHF.

The table lists this clone with many counts. The CDR3 end is not reached by the read, which stops 3 residues before it; the germline J gene fills it in. V and J are TRBV5-1 and TRBJ2-7; the D is unclear. Per the germline V gene, CDR1 is SGHRS and CDR2 is YFSETQ. The CDR3 has 12 residues. V lost 6 bases to trimming and J lost 0 bases, with 7 bases between them. Incomplete CDR3 DNA: TGCGCCAGCAAGTCTAACTCCTACGAG. This gives the protein CASKSNSYE. The complete CDR3 sequence is CASKSNSYEQYF. The whole variable domain, remainder taken from reference TRBV5-1 and TRBJ2-7, is KAGVTQTPRYLIKTRGQQVTLSCSPISGHRSVSWYQQTPGQGLQFLFEYFSETQRNKGNFPGRFSGRQFSNSRSEMNVSTLELGDSALYLCASKSNSYEQYFGPGTRLTVT.

This clone was seen ten or more times. The observed sequence ends 3 residues before the CDR3 terminus, with the missing tail filled in from the germline J gene. The rearrangement joins TRBV12-3 or TRBV12-4 to TRBJ2-3; no reliable D call. Deletions cut 8 bases from V and 6 bases from J, with 9 bases between. The CDR3 loop spans 11 amino acids. The sequenced part of the CDR3 DNA is TGTGCCAGCTGTAGCCGGGATACG. Protein product: CASCSRDT. The complete CDR3 sequence is CASCSRDTQYF.

With respect to this clone: The sequenced fragment ends 3 residues before the CDR3 boundary, so the rest is inferred from the germline J gene. The chain recombines TRBV11-1 with TRBJ2-7, with 7 bases matching TRBD2. Trimming cost V 5 bases and J 2 bases; bases outside gene matches: 9. CDR3 length: 15 amino acids. Germline loops: CDR1 SGHAT, CDR2 FQDESV (reference sequence). Incomplete CDR3 DNA: TGTGCCAGCAGCGACAGAGCGGGGACCGCCTACGAG. Translated, it gives CASSDRAGTAYE. The whole CDR3 reads CASSDRAGTAYEQYF.

This clone occurred many times. The read stops 3 residues short of the end of the CDR3; the missing end is completed from the germline J gene. The V call is TRBV15, the J call TRBJ1-1, with 7 bases fitting TRBD1. This CDR3 contains 12 residues. CDR1 is LNHNV and CDR2 is YYDKDF in the germline V gene (reference sequence). V shed 9 bases and J 1 base; nucleotides not matched to a gene: 2. This CDR3 reads CATRDRNTEAFF. The covered CDR3 bases are TGTGCCACAAGGGACAGGAACACTGAA.

This clone has a count of ten or more. Sequencing ends 3 residues short of the CDR3 end; the germline J gene provides the rest. The J gene is TRBJ2-2, the V gene TRBV12-3 or TRBV12-4; the D gene is possibly TRBD2 (6 bases). The CDR3 length is 15 residues. V was shortened by 7 bases and J by 3 bases, with 15 bases between the two germline ends. CDR3 DNA (partial): TGTGCCAGCACCCTGAGGGGACTCTACACCGGGGAG. Protein: CASTLRGLYTGE. The full-length CDR3 reads as CASTLRGLYTGELFF.

This clone has a count of ten or more. The read gets to within 3 residues of the CDR3 end, and the germline J gene fills in the rest. This rearrangement joins TRBV5-1 to TRBJ1-4; D is ambiguous. Germline V lookup: CDR1 SGHRS, CDR2 YFSETQ. Deletions cut 1 base from V and 7 bases from J, with 11 bases between. This CDR3 is built from 14 residues. The chain's CDR3 is CASSLRPASEKLFF. The part of the CDR3 DNA that was read is TGCGCCAGCAGCTTGAGGCCTGCTAGTGAAAAA.

This clone was detected ten times or more. Read data end 3 residues before the CDR3 end; the end is taken from the germline J gene. The gene calls are TRBV19 and TRBJ1-3; possible D gene TRBD1, 5 bases. The germline V gene encodes CDR1 LNHDA and CDR2 SQIVND (reference sequence). The CDR3 runs 17 residues. V lost 1 base and J 0 bases, leaving 13 bases between the germline ends. The CDR3 loop reads CASSIGLQENSGNTIYF. The sequenced CDR3 bases are TGTGCCAGTAGTATAGGGTTACAGGAGAACTCTGGAAACACC. The whole variable domain, remainder taken from reference TRBV19 and TRBJ1-3, is DGGITQSPKYLFRKEGQNVTLSCEQNLNHDAMYWYRQDPGQGLRLIYYSQIVNDFQKGDIAEGYSVSREKKESFPLTVTSAQKNPTAFYLCASSIGLQENSGNTIYFGEGSWLTVV.

This clone was seen ten or more times. The CDR3 goes on 3 residues after the read ends, and that part is filled in from the germline J gene. Other nucleotide sequences from this sample produce the same CDR3. The rearrangement joins TRBV7-2 to TRBJ2-5, with 15 bases fitting TRBD2. The CDR3 length is 15 residues. Germline V gene sequence: CDR1 SGHTA, CDR2 FQGNSA. The V and J ends lost 3 bases and 4 bases, in that order; junction bases with no gene match: 0. The CDR3 bases that were read are TGTGCCAGCAGCTTGGGACTAGCGGGAGGAGAGACC. This translates into CASSLGLAGGET. The whole CDR3 is CASSLGLAGGETQYF.

This clone was picked up many times. The CDR3 spells CAWRLQVSGYEQYF. The sequenced CDR3 bases are TGTGCCTGGAGATTACAGGTTTCGGGCTACGAG. This chain links TRBV30 with TRBJ2-7, with D possibly matching TRBD1 (5 bases). The read comes to an end 3 residues before the CDR3 does, leaving the germline J gene to fill in the end. The CDR3 has 14 residues. Germline loops: CDR1 GTSNPN, CDR2 SVGIG (reference sequence). Trimming took off 3 bases at V and 3 bases at J, with 15 bases between the two ends.

This clone was seen repeatedly, ten times or more. The DNA ends 3 residues before the CDR3 does, and the rest of the CDR3 is filled in from the germline J gene. The chain recombines TRBV29-1 with TRBJ1-3; 7 bases are shared with TRBD1. V shed 4 bases and J 1 base; nucleotides not matched to a gene: 4. Germline values: CDR1 SQVTM, CDR2 ANQGSEA. The CDR3 consists of 14 residues. CDR3 sequence reads: CSVVRQGSGNTIYF. The CDR3 bases that were read are TGCAGCGTTGTAAGACAGGGTTCTGGAAACACC.

This clone showed up many times. The CDR3 extends 3 residues past the end of the read, so its final part is completed from the germline J gene. This chain uses TRBV20-1 with TRBJ2-7, with 10 bases that match TRBD1. This CDR3 has 13 amino acids. Germline V CDR1 and CDR2: DFQATT, SNEGSKA (reference sequence). The junction had 6 bases not matched to a gene; V was cut back by 6 bases and J by 4 bases. The CDR3 spells CSAPRTGGYEQYF. CDR3 bases read: TGCAGTGCCCCAAGGACAGGGGGGTACGAG.

Ten or more counts support this clone. The read comes to an end 3 residues before the CDR3 does, leaving the germline J gene to fill in the end. The chain couples TRBV7-9 to TRBJ2-2, with TRBD2 identical over 7 bases. Germline V CDR1 and CDR2: SEHNR, FQNEAQ (reference sequence). The CDR3 totals 15 residues. J was trimmed by 4 bases and V by 3 bases; bases with no gene match: 5. Partial CDR3 DNA: TGTGCCAGCAGCTTGGGGCTAGCGGTCACCGGGGAG. Its protein product is CASSLGLAVTGE. In full, the CDR3 reads CASSLGLAVTGELFF.

This clone was observed at least ten times. The sequence runs out 3 residues before the end of the CDR3; the remainder is reconstructed from the germline J gene. This sequence joins TRBV5-1 and TRBJ1-1; D is possibly TRBD1 (6 bases). Trimming took off 0 bases at V and 5 bases at J, with 11 bases between the two ends. Germline values: CDR1 SGHRS, CDR2 YFSETQ. The CDR3 extends over 14 amino acids. The CDR3 bases that were read are TGCGCCAGCAGCTTGGCAGGACAGAATACTGAA. The encoded protein is CASSLAGQNTE. The CDR3 reads in full as CASSLAGQNTEAFF.

This clone was seen many times. The read terminates 3 residues ahead of where the CDR3 ends, so the germline J gene completes it. This sequence joins TRBV6-2 or TRBV6-3 and TRBJ1-1, with 8 bases fitting TRBD1. Germline V gives CDR1 MNHEY, CDR2 SVGEGT. CDR3 length: 12 residues. Partial CDR3 DNA: TGTGCCAGCCATGCGGGGACAGGAAAA. Encoded protein: CASHAGTGK. The CDR3 in full is CASHAGTGKAFF.

This clone was detected ten times or more. The read ends 3 residues before the CDR3 terminus; that terminus is restored from the germline J gene. The V call is TRBV5-5, the J call TRBJ2-7; 9 nucleotides line up with TRBD1. The V segment lost 4 bases and the J segment 3 bases; nucleotides outside the gene matches: 8. CDR1 and CDR2 from the germline V gene are SGHKS and YYEKEE (reference sequence). The CDR3 sequence is 15 residues long. CDR3 sequence: CASSGTGGLYYEQYF. The DNA read from the CDR3 is TGTGCCAGCAGCGGAACAGGGGGCTTATACTACGAG.

In its sample, this clone was seen many times. Partial CDR3 DNA: TGTGCCAGTAGCTCCCCGGGACAGGCACACTCTGGAAACACC. The encoded protein is CASSSPGQAHSGNT. The complete CDR3 reads CASSSPGQAHSGNTIYF. The chain combines TRBV19 with TRBJ1-3; 8 nucleotides align to TRBD1. The read stops 3 residues short of the end of the CDR3; the missing end is completed from the germline J gene. Germline loops: CDR1 LNHDA, CDR2 SQIVND (reference sequence). The CDR3 spans 17 residues. With 6 bases clipped from V and 0 bases from J, the junction kept 10 bases outside the gene matches.

At least ten counts were recorded for this clone. The CDR3 is cut off 3 residues early in the read; its end comes from the germline J gene. In the same sample, other DNA sequences code for this CDR3. V is TRBV10-3 and J is TRBJ2-3, with 7 bases identical to TRBD2. Trimming removed 6 bases from V and 6 bases from J; junction bases left unmatched: 15. The CDR3 runs 16 residues. Germline V gene lookup returns CDR1 ENHRY and CDR2 SYGVKD. This chain's CDR3 is CAIRALGGGITDTQYF. The DNA read from the CDR3 is TGTGCCATCAGGGCCTTGGGGGGGGGAATCACGGATACG.

This clone was seen at least ten times. The read is 3 residues too short to cover the CDR3 end, so that end is filled in from the germline J gene. V and J are TRBV10-1 and TRBJ1-6, with D unresolved. Germline loops: CDR1 WNHNN, CDR2 SYGVQD (reference sequence). The CDR3 consists of 13 residues. The germline V and J ends were trimmed by 8 bases and 7 bases, with 12 bases remaining between them. The covered CDR3 bases are TGCGCCAGCTCGGTCGGACTGAATTCACCC. This gives the protein CASSVGLNSP. The entire CDR3 is CASSVGLNSPLHF.

This clone was counted ten times or more. The read ends 3 residues early relative to the CDR3; the germline J gene fills the gap. The chain joins TRBV7-9 to TRBJ2-7, with 11 bases identical to TRBD2. The CDR3 sequence is 15 residues long. Losses at the gene ends were 2 bases for V and 4 bases for J; bases not matched to a gene: 4. CDR1 and CDR2 from the germline V gene are SEHNR and FQNEAQ (reference sequence). Incomplete CDR3 DNA: TGTGCCAGCAGCTTACCACTAGCGGGAGCTTACGAG. Residues: CASSLPLAGAYE. In full, the CDR3 reads CASSLPLAGAYEQYF.